Following are 25 T cell receptor beta chains from one sample sequenced in a study of regulatory T cells in long-lasting Graves disease. The time point denotes: persistent/refractory GD, antithyroid drugs over 5 years with positive TRAb. PBMC-extracted RNA yielded the TCR library. Sequencing libraries for TCR beta were prepared with iRepertoire HTBI primers and Arm-PCR of CDR3 regions. TCRdb recomputed calls from the multiplex PCR reads with MiXCR, one row per CDR3 protein. The top ten hold around 42% of the sample, which has over 650,000 distinct CDR3 sequences, 25% to 30% seen once. The material sequenced was peripheral blood mononuclear cells (PBMCs), taken when the disease was refractory, from a patient treated with antithyroid drugs. The receptor source for this set is a female donor with Graves disease.

The chain couples TRBV7-2 to TRBJ2-2; 7 bases align to TRBD2. J gave up 2 bases and V 5 bases, and 8 bases lay outside the gene matches. Germline loops: CDR1 SGHTA, CDR2 FQGNSA. The CDR3 totals 16 residues. CDR3 region: CASSTRGTTNTGELFF. For the CDR3, the DNA is TGTGCCAGCAGCACGAGAGGGACTACCAACACCGGGGAGCTGTTTTTT.

The genes are TRBV19 and TRBJ1-1, with 7 bases fitting TRBD1. The ends lost 3 bases at V and 3 bases at J; junction bases unmatched: 10. The CDR3 runs 16 residues. Germline lookup yields CDR1 LNHDA and CDR2 SQIVND (reference sequence). The CDR3 sequence: CASSIRQGLGDTEAFF. CDR3 in DNA: TGTGCCAGTAGTATTAGACAGGGCTTAGGGGACACTGAAGCTTTCTTT.

This clonotype was detected only a few times. The chain uses TRBV6-1 and TRBJ2-2; 8 bases align to TRBD1. CDR3 length equals 15 residues. Looked up from germline, CDR1 is MNHNS and CDR2 is SASEGT. Trimming at V came to 5 bases and at J to 4 bases, leaving 6 bases not matched to a gene. Written as DNA, the CDR3 is TGTGCCAGCAGTAGATCGGACAGGGCCACCGGGGAGCTGTTTTTT. Residues: CASSRSDRATGELFF.

The genes are TRBV28 and TRBJ2-5; 9 nucleotides agree with TRBD2. CDR3 length: 14 amino acids. J gave up 4 bases and V 6 bases, and 6 bases lay outside the gene matches. Looked up from germline, CDR1 is MDHEN and CDR2 is SYDVKM. The CDR3 region is CASSSSGRRETQYF. DNA for the CDR3: TGTGCCAGCAGCTCGAGCGGGAGGAGAGAGACCCAGTACTTC.

This clonotype was observed a handful of times. The chain joins TRBV7-2 to TRBJ1-1, with no clear D. The CDR3 has 15 residues. Germline V CDR1 and CDR2: SGHTA, FQGNSA. Trimming stripped 5 bases from V and 4 bases from J, with 17 bases between. The DNA of the CDR3 is TGTGCCAGCAGCACCCTTTCGCGGAGTATCACTGAAGCTTTCTTT. Its protein product is CASSTLSRSITEAFF. Using reference TRBV7-2 and TRBJ1-1 for the parts outside the CDR3, the full variable domain is GAGVSQSPSNKVTEKGKDVELRCDPISGHTALYWYRQSLGQGLEFLIYFQGNSAPDKSGLPSDRFSAERTGGSVSTLTIQRTQQEDSAVYLCASSTLSRSITEAFFGQGTRLTVV.

With respect to this clonotype: The junction shows a germline mismatch at one end, possibly a read error. The CDR3 DNA sequence: TGTGTCAGTAGTACTACGGACACGTATGGCTACACCTTC. It encodes CVSSTTDTYGYTF. The V and J genes are TRBV19 and TRBJ1-2, with D possibly TRBD1 on 5 matching bases. This CDR3 has 13 residues. Germline CDR1 and CDR2: LNHDA and SQIVND (reference sequence).

This clonotype appeared a few times. This chain joins TRBV5-1 and TRBJ1-1, with D perhaps TRBD1 (6 bases). CDR3 length: 15 residues. Trimming took off 2 bases at V and 0 bases at J, with 11 bases between the two ends. From germline, CDR1 is SGHRS and CDR2 YFSETQ. Written as DNA, the CDR3 is TGCGCCAGCAGCTTCGGGGGCAACATGAACACTGAAGCTTTCTTT. This encodes CASSFGGNMNTEAFF.

The J gene is TRBJ2-2, the V gene TRBV19; 7 bases map to TRBD1. The ends lost 1 base at V and 0 bases at J; junction bases unmatched: 5. The CDR3 covers 17 residues. Germline values: CDR1 LNHDA, CDR2 SQIVND (reference sequence). Here the CDR3 DNA reads TGTGCCAGTAGTATAGTGGGACAGACCTCGAACACCGGGGAGCTGTTTTTT. It codes for CASSIVGQTSNTGELFF.

The rearrangement uses TRBV28 and TRBJ1-2, with 8 bases fitting TRBD1. V dropped 8 bases and J dropped 7; count of bases not matched to a gene: 15. Germline-derived CDR1 and CDR2 are MDHEN and SYDVKM. The CDR3 loop spans 15 amino acids. The CDR3 region is CASSSRTGMGSGYTF. CDR3 nucleotide sequence: TGTGCCAGCTCATCTCGGACAGGGATGGGCTCTGGCTACACCTTC.

This clonotype was seen only a few times. The chain has TRBV6-1 and TRBJ2-2; no reliable D call. The CDR3 extends over 13 amino acids. The V gene's germline CDR1 is MNHNS and CDR2 SASEGT. Deletions cut 3 bases from V and 4 bases from J, with 6 bases between. The CDR3 sequence is CASSDSLTGELFF. DNA of the CDR3: TGTGCCAGCAGTGACAGCCTCACCGGGGAGCTGTTTTTT.

This clonotype was picked up many times. The CDR3 nucleotides read TGTGCCAGCAGGAACCGGGACAGTTTCTACGAGCAGTACTTC. Translated: CASRNRDSFYEQYF. The chain carries TRBV12-3 or TRBV12-4 and TRBJ2-7; the match to TRBD1 covers 7 bases. The J segment lost 3 bases and the V segment lost 6 bases, leaving 8 bases of the junction unmatched. There are 14 residues in the CDR3.

As for this clonotype: This may come from a read error, since a much larger clone is one base off. The chain carries TRBV2 and TRBJ2-7; D remains ambiguous. The CDR3 length is 14 residues. In germline, CDR1 is SNHLY, CDR2 FYNNEI. DNA of the CDR3: TGTGCCAGCAGCCGCGGCGGCAGCTCCTACGAGCGGTACTTC. It encodes CASSRGGSSYERYF. The variable domain in full, with the rest retrieved from reference TRBV2 and TRBJ2-7, is EPEVTQTPSHQVTQMGQEVILRCVPISNHLYFYWYRQILGQKVEFLVSFYNNEISEKSEIFDDQFSVERPDGSNFTLKIRSTKLEDSAMYFCASSRGGSSYERYFGPGTRLTVT.

The chain recombines TRBV19 with TRBJ1-1, with D perhaps matching TRBD1 (6 bases). The CDR3 extends over 15 amino acids. The V end was cut by 3 bases, the J end by 1 base, with 12 bases between. The germline CDR1 and CDR2 sequences are LNHDA and SQIVND (reference sequence). In DNA, the CDR3 is TGTGCCAGTAGTATTCTGGCAGGGGCGAACACTGAAGCTTTCTTT. Protein product: CASSILAGANTEAFF.

This chain joins TRBV20-1 and TRBJ1-2; D possibly corresponds to TRBD1 (6 bases). Trimming cost V 2 bases and J 0 bases, with 13 bases left between them. Germline values: CDR1 DFQATT, CDR2 SNEGSKA (reference sequence). This CDR3 has 15 residues. In DNA form, the CDR3 reads TGCAGTGCTAGACCGAGGGGGATAGCTAACTATGGCTACACCTTC. The encoded protein is CSARPRGIANYGYTF.

This clonotype occurred many times. V and J are TRBV11-2 and TRBJ2-7; a weak D match, TRBD2 (5 bases). V shed 1 base and J shed 1 base, with 11 bases lying between them. This CDR3 comprises 15 residues. The germline V gene has CDR1 SGHAT and CDR2 FQNNGV. CDR3 sequence (DNA): TGTGCCAGCAGCTTAGGACGGCCGGGATCCTACGAGCAGTACTTC. It yields the protein CASSLGRPGSYEQYF.

This clonotype occurred many times. The chain joins TRBV2 to TRBJ2-6; D remains ambiguous. This CDR3 has 14 residues. Deletions cut 2 bases from V and 8 bases from J, with 10 bases between. Germline CDR1 reads SNHLY; CDR2 reads FYNNEI. CDR3 residues: CASSESSGSNVLTF. CDR3 nucleotide sequence: TGTGCCAGCAGTGAATCCTCGGGTTCCAACGTCCTGACTTTC.

The chain carries TRBV6-1 and TRBJ1-2; D is perhaps TRBD1 (5 bases). CDR1 and CDR2 from the germline V gene are MNHNS and SASEGT. The CDR3 consists of 15 residues. Trimming took off 1 base at V and 8 bases at J, with 17 bases between the two ends. CDR3 in amino acids: CASSEGGQGSQGYTF. For the CDR3, the DNA is TGTGCCAGCAGTGAAGGTGGCCAGGGTTCTCAAGGCTACACCTTC.

This clonotype was seen a few times. The chain is built from TRBV29-1 and TRBJ1-5; 7 positions match TRBD1. The CDR3 has 13 residues. CDR1 and CDR2 (germline): SQVTM, ANQGSEA. Unmatched junction bases numbered 6, after V lost 6 bases and J lost 4 bases. This CDR3 is CSVRDSVNQPQHF. CDR3 in DNA: TGCAGCGTCCGGGACAGTGTTAATCAGCCCCAGCATTTT.

The V and J genes are TRBV20-1 and TRBJ2-5, with TRBD1 as a possible D gene (6 bases). The germline CDR1 and CDR2 sequences are DFQATT and SNEGSKA (reference sequence). The germline V and J ends were trimmed by 1 base and 1 base, with 13 bases remaining between them. This CDR3 is built from 15 residues. CDR3 amino acids: CSARVGAETQETQYF. Here the CDR3 DNA reads TGCAGTGCTAGAGTGGGGGCCGAAACCCAAGAGACCCAGTACTTC.

V gene TRBV4-1 combines with J gene TRBJ1-1, with D tentatively TRBD1 (6 bases). Per the germline V gene, CDR1 is MGHRA and CDR2 is YSYEKL. This CDR3 comprises 15 residues. Trimming took 4 bases from V and 1 from J, leaving 13 bases between them. The CDR3 loop is CASSRLQGRNTEAFF. In DNA form, the CDR3 reads TGCGCCAGCAGCCGTCTACAGGGACGGAACACTGAAGCTTTCTTT.

This chain joins TRBV19 and TRBJ1-2; TRBD1 aligns across 7 bases. The CDR3 is 15 residues long. V shed 5 bases, J shed 2 bases, and the junction held 8 bases outside the gene matches. In germline, CDR1 is LNHDA, CDR2 SQIVND (reference sequence). This CDR3 is CASSRSGQTNYGYTF. For the CDR3, the DNA is TGTGCCAGTAGTCGCTCGGGACAGACGAACTATGGCTACACCTTC.

This chain links TRBV28 with TRBJ2-3; 8 bases are shared with TRBD1. This CDR3 comprises 17 residues. CDR1 MDHEN and CDR2 SYDVKM come from the germline V gene. The ends lost 5 bases at V and 4 bases at J; junction bases unmatched: 14. This CDR3 is CASSPGRGQGGADTQYF. The CDR3 bases are TGTGCCAGCAGTCCTGGACGCGGACAGGGCGGCGCAGATACGCAGTATTTT.

This clonotype was counted between two and nine times. This chain uses TRBV5-1 with TRBJ2-2, with D uncertain. Germline V gives CDR1 SGHRS, CDR2 YFSETQ. The CDR3 sequence is 15 residues long. Between the trimmed V and J ends, which lost 6 bases and 5 bases, there was a span of 17 bases. The CDR3: CASTNPHLSTGELFF. For the CDR3, the DNA is TGCGCCAGCACGAATCCCCACCTATCTACCGGGGAGCTGTTTTTT.

This clonotype was seen ten or more times. In DNA form, the CDR3 reads TGTGCCAGCAGTTACTCTTCGGGGGGAAACACTGAAGCTTTCTTT. Translated: CASSYSSGGNTEAFF. The rearrangement uses TRBV6-2 or TRBV6-3 and TRBJ1-1, with D possibly TRBD1 on 5 matching bases. V was cut by 0 bases and J by 2 bases, with 10 bases left in between. Germline lookup yields CDR1 MNHEY and CDR2 SVGEGT. This CDR3 comprises 15 residues.

This clonotype occurred a few times. This chain links TRBV19 with TRBJ2-3; 7 positions match TRBD2. V gave up 7 bases and J gave up 1 base; unmatched junction bases: 11. Germline loops: CDR1 LNHDA, CDR2 SQIVND (reference sequence). This CDR3 region has 16 residues. Written as DNA, the CDR3 is TGTGCCAGTATTGAGCGGGGTTTCACGGGCACAGATACGCAGTATTTT. Translated, it gives CASIERGFTGTDTQYF.